This T cell receptor (beta chain) was sequenced in a study of CD8 T cells in ankylosing spondylitis. General study findings and limits: Among TCR beta sequences, a motif of several highly homologous variants appeared characteristic of ankylosing spondylitis blood. Certain motif variants had earlier appeared in reactive arthritis synovial fluid and blood.

This clonotype has a count of ten or more. The target antigen is unknown. TCRdb fed the 5' RACE reads into MiXCR, producing one record per CDR3 protein. The sample yields about 220,000 distinct CDR3 sequences, 6% to 8.5% seen once. This CDR3 region has 15 residues. Germline assignment: CDR1 ENHRY and CDR2 SYGVKD. Deletions cut 3 bases from V and 2 bases from J, with 13 bases between. The genes are TRBV10-3 and TRBJ1-2, with a weak D call TRBD1 (5 bases). This TCR was recovered from a male donor with ankylosing spondylitis. The sample was blood, either unsorted or a sorted T cell fraction (not recorded which). CDR3 amino acids: CAISERGDRNYGYTF. CDR3 DNA sequence: TGTGCCATCAGTGAAAGGGGCGACCGAAACTATGGCTACACCTTC.